This passage covers 11 T cell receptor beta chains from one sample sequenced in a study of blood T cell repertoires in COVID-19. Profiling relied on immunoSEQ multiplex PCR, and the TCRdb table lists in-frame clones only, not all of them. The sample lists 380,000 or so clones, roughly 87% occurring once. The sample consisted of PBMCs or T cells enriched from blood (not recorded which). The receptors shown here come from a woman in her forties with acute COVID-19.

The chain recombines TRBV20-1 with TRBJ2-5; D is unclear. Germline V gene lookup returns CDR1 DFQATT and CDR2 SNEGSKA (reference sequence). The CDR3 is 14 residues long. With 3 bases removed from V and 1 base from J, the gap between germline ends came to 12 bases. CDR3 nucleotide sequence: TGCAGTGCTAGTACTGCGGCCTTCCAAGAGACCCAGTACTTC. Translated, it gives CSASTAAFQETQYF.

The chain links TRBV25-1 to TRBJ1-2; a weak D match, TRBD1 (6 bases). Germline lookup yields CDR1 MGHDK and CDR2 SYGVNS. The CDR3 length is 13 residues. The V and J ends lost 3 bases and 14 bases respectively, with 19 bases between them. The CDR3 here is CASSDRGDTSFTF. Written as DNA, the CDR3 is TGTGCCAGCAGTGACCGGGGGGACACCTCGTTTACCTTC.

The V call is TRBV5-8, the J call TRBJ2-2, with a possible D match to TRBD1 (5 bases). The V end was cut by 0 bases, the J end by 3 bases, with 9 bases between. The CDR3 length is 15 residues. CDR1 and CDR2 (germline): SGHTS, YDEGEE. CDR3 DNA sequence: TGTGCCAGCAGCTTGGGGGGCAGGGACACCGGGGAGCTGTTTTTT. Encoded protein: CASSLGGRDTGELFF.

The V and J genes are TRBV10-3 and TRBJ1-5; D possibly corresponds to TRBD1 (5 bases). The CDR3 sequence is 14 residues long. The V and J ends lost 3 bases and 6 bases respectively, with 12 bases between them. Germline values: CDR1 ENHRY, CDR2 SYGVKD. The CDR3 is CAISDPDKFQPQHF. The CDR3 nucleotides read TGTGCCATCAGTGACCCGGACAAATTTCAGCCCCAGCATTTT.

This chain joins TRBV18 and TRBJ1-4; no clear D. Germline-derived CDR1 and CDR2 are KGHSH and LQKENI. There are 16 residues in the CDR3. The V end was cut by 3 bases, the J end by 4 bases, with 15 bases between. DNA of the CDR3: TGTGCCAGCTCACCGCCCCGATCCGCGGGTAATGAAAAACTGTTTTTT. Its translation: CASSPPRSAGNEKLFF.

This clone was picked up a small number of times. CDR3 nucleotides: TGCAGCGCTGGACAGGGGGCATATGGCTACACCTTC. Translated, it gives CSAGQGAYGYTF. This chain uses TRBV29-1 with TRBJ1-2, with 11 positions matching TRBD1. The V gene's germline CDR1 is SQVTM and CDR2 ANQGSEA. Losses at the gene ends were 7 bases for V and 5 bases for J; bases not matched to a gene: 3. The CDR3 runs 12 residues.

V usage is TRBV6-5 and J usage is TRBJ1-5; D is undetermined. Trimming took 4 bases from V and 2 from J, leaving 12 bases between them. This CDR3 spans 15 amino acids. Germline V lookup: CDR1 MNHEY, CDR2 SVGAGI. The CDR3 sequence is CASSWTSIGNQPQHF. The DNA for the CDR3 is TGTGCCAGCAGTTGGACTAGTATAGGCAATCAGCCCCAGCATTTT.

This chain links TRBV4-1 with TRBJ2-2; 9 bases agree with TRBD2. With V trimmed by 0 bases and J by 6 bases, 5 bases remained unmatched. From germline, CDR1 is MGHRA and CDR2 YSYEKL. The CDR3 contains 16 residues. CDR3 residues: CASSQEARGGSGELFF. DNA for the CDR3: TGCGCCAGCAGCCAAGAGGCGCGGGGGGGCTCCGGGGAGCTGTTTTTT.

V and J are TRBV4-1 and TRBJ2-4; D is possibly TRBD1 (5 bases). The germline V gene has CDR1 MGHRA and CDR2 YSYEKL. The CDR3 length is 16 residues. V shed 0 bases and J shed 5 bases, with 14 bases lying between them. The CDR3 sequence: CASSQEVRTQENIQYF. CDR3 DNA sequence: TGCGCCAGCAGCCAAGAAGTGCGCACACAGGAAAACATTCAGTACTTC.

This chain links TRBV12-3 or TRBV12-4 with TRBJ2-3, with TRBD1 matching over 7 bases. The CDR3 runs 12 residues. V lost 4 bases to trimming and J lost 9 bases; unmatched junction nucleotides: 4. The CDR3 spells CASSSGQVTQYF. In DNA, the CDR3 is TGTGCCAGCAGTTCAGGACAGGTCACGCAGTATTTT.

The V call is TRBV18, the J call TRBJ1-2; TRBD1 agrees at 7 bases. This CDR3 region has 15 residues. V lost 3 bases to trimming and J lost 0 bases; unmatched junction nucleotides: 4. Germline CDR1 is KGHSH and CDR2 is LQKENI. The CDR3 DNA reads as TGTGCCAGCTCACCTAACAGGGGTGCTAACTATGGCTACACCTTC. Its translation is CASSPNRGANYGYTF.